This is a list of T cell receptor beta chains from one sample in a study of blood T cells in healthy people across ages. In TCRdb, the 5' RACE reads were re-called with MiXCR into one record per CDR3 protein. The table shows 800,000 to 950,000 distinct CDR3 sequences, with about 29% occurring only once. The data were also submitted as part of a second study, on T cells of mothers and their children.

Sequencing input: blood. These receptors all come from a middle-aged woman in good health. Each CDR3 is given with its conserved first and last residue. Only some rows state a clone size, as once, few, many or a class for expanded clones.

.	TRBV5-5	CASSLGASMGYSYEQYF
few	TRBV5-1	CASSQVTGGPNEQFF
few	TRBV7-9	CASSSAGANTEAFF
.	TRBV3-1	CASSPSGTGNNEQFF
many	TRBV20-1	CSAMTAFDGYTF
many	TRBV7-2	CASSSLTSGVAKNIQYF
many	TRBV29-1	CSVADRVNQPQHF
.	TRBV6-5	CASSSRYRARAYNEQFF
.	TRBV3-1	CASSRGSGTYEQYF
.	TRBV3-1	CASSHPDRVGPDTQYF
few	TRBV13	CASSLGEAHYGHTF
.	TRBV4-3	CASSHGPGSYEQYF
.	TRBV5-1	CASNLGSGINYGYTF
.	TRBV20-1	CSARVVRENYGYTF
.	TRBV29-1	CSVGVGEGNTEAFF
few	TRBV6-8	CASSYWVREVGSNALAKNIQYF
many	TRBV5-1	CASTRDRVDGYTF
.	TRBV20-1	CSALPRGSSYEQYF
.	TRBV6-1	CASSDALVSVKNEQFF
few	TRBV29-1	CSVLRGRQSTEAFF
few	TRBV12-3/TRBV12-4	CASSFGAGQPQHF
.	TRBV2	CASRIANEQFF
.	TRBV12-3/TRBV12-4	CASTPGRPYEQYF